This TCR beta chain came from a study of cytomegalovirus exposure and HLA in healthy donors. The study's findings and limits: Accurate prediction of most subjects' HLA-A and HLA-B alleles from TCR beta sequences was reported.

With 60 Vbeta and 13 Jbeta primers, the PCR was carried out. The repertoire was sequenced with immunoSEQ multiplex PCR; TCRdb's copy has only in-frame clones and lacks some. The sample shows roughly 200,000 clones, about 80% of them seen only once. This clone occurred once. Its antigen is not identified. This CDR3 comprises 14 residues. CDR1 SGHRS and CDR2 YFSETQ come from the germline V gene. The ends were cut back, 4 bases at V and 1 base at J, with 10 bases in the middle. This sequence originates from a boy between 10 and 17 years old in good health and CMV-seronegative. The rearrangement joins TRBV5-1 to TRBJ2-3; tentatively, D is TRBD2 (5 bases). Sequences were obtained from PBMCs. CDR3 amino acids: CASSPLRGTDTQYF. CDR3 sequence (DNA): TGCGCCAGCAGCCCCTTGAGGGGCACAGATACGCAGTATTTT.